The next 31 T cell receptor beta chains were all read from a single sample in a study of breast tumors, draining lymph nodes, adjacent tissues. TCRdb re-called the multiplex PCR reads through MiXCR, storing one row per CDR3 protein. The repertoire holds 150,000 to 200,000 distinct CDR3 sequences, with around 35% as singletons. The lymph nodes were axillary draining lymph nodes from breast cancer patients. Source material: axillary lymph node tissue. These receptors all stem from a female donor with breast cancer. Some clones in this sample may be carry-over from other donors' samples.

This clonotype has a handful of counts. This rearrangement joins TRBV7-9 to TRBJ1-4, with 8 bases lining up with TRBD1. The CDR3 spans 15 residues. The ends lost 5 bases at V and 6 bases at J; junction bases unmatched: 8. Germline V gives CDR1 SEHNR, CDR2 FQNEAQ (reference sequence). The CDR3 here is CASSDRGTDHEKLFF. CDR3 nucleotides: TGTGCCAGCAGCGACAGGGGAACTGATCATGAAAAACTGTTTTTT.

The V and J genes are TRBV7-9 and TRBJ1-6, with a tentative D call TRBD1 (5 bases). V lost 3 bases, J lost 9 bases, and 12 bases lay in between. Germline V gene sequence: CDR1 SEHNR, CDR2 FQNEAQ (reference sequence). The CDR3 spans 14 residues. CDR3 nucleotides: TGTGCCAGCAGCTTGATAGGGACGATTTCACCCCTCCACTTT. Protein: CASSLIGTISPLHF. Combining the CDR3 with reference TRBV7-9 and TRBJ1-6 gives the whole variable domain DTGVSQNPRHKITKRGQNVTFRCDPISEHNRLYWYRQTLGQGPEFLTYFQNEAQLEKSRLLSDRFSAERPKGSFSTLEIQRTEQGDSAMYLCASSLIGTISPLHFGNGTRLTVT.

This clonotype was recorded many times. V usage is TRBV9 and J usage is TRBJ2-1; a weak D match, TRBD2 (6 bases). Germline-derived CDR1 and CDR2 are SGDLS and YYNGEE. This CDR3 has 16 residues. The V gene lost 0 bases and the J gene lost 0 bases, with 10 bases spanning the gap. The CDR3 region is CASSVGGRSSYNEQFF. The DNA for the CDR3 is TGTGCCAGCAGCGTAGGGGGGAGGAGCTCCTACAATGAGCAGTTCTTC.

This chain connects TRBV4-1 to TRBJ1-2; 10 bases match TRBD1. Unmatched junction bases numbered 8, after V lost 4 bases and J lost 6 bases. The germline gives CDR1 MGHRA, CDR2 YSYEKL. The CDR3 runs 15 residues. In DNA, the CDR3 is TGCGCCAGCAGCCGAGATCTGACAGGGGGCGATGGCTACACCTTC. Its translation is CASSRDLTGGDGYTF.

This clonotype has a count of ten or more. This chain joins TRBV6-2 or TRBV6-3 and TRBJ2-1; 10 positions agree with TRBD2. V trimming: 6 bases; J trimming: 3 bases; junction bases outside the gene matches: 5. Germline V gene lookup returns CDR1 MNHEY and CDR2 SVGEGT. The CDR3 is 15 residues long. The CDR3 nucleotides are TGTGCCAGCAGGGGGTCTAGCGGGAGCTACAATGAGCAGTTCTTC. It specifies CASRGSSGSYNEQFF.

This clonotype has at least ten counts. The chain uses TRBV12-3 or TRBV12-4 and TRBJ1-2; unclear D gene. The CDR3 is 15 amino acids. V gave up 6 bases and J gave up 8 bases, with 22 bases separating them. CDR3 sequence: CASRQKAGQRSGYTF. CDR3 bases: TGTGCCAGCAGGCAAAAGGCGGGCCAGAGGAGCGGCTACACCTTC.

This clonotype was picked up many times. The CDR3 nucleotides read TGTGCCAGCAGCCCGACGGGCGGGGAGTATTCCCGCGATGAGCAGTTCTTC. It encodes CASSPTGGEYSRDEQFF. V is TRBV27 and J is TRBJ2-1; TRBD2 is a possible D gene (6 bases). CDR3 size: 17 residues. The germline CDR1 and CDR2 sequences are MNHEY and SMNVEV (reference sequence). The V gene lost 6 bases and the J gene lost 8 bases, with 26 bases spanning the gap.

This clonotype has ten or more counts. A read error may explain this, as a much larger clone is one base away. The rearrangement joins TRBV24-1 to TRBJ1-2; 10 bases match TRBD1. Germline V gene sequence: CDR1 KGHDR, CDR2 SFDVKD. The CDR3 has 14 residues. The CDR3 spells CATSSDRGPGGYAF. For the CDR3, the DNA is TGTGCCACCAGTTCTGACAGGGGGCCGGGTGGCTACGCCTTC.

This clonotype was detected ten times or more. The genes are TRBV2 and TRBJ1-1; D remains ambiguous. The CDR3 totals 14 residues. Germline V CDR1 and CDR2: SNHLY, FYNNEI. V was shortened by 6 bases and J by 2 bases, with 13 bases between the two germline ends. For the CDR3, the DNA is TGTGCCAGCAGGACTCAGGAAGCTAACACTGAAGCTTTCTTT. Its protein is CASRTQEANTEAFF.

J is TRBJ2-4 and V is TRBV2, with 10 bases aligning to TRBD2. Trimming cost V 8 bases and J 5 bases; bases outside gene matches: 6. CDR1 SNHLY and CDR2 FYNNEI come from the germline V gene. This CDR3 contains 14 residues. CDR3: CASLSGRSENIQYF. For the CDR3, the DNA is TGTGCCAGCCTTAGCGGGAGGTCAGAAAACATTCAGTACTTC. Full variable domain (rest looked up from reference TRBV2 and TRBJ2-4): EPEVTQTPSHQVTQMGQEVILRCVPISNHLYFYWYRQILGQKVEFLVSFYNNEISEKSEIFDDQFSVERPDGSNFTLKIRSTKLEDSAMYFCASLSGRSENIQYFGAGTRLSVL.

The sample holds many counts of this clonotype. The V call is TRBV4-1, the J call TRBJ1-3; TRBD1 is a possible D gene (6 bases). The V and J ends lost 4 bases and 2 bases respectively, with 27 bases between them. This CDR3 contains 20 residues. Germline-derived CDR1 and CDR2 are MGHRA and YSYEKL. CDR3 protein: CASSRVEQGLLLNPGNTIYF. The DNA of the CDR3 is TGCGCCAGCAGCCGCGTCGAACAGGGTCTCCTATTAAACCCTGGAAACACCATATATTTT.

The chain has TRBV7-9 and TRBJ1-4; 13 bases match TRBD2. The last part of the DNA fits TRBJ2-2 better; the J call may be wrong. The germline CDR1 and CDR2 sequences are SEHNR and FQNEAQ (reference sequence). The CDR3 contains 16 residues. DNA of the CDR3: TGTGCCAGCAGCCCCCGGACTAGCGGGAGAACCGGGGAGCTGTTTTTT. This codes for CASSPRTSGRTGELFF.

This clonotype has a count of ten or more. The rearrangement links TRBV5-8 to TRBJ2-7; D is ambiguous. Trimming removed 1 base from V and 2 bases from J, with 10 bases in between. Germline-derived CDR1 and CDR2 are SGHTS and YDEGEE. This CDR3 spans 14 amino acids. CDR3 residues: CASSLKGGTYEQYF. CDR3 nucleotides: TGTGCCAGCAGCTTGAAGGGTGGGACCTACGAGCAGTACTTC. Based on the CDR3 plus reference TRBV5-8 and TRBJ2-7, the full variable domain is EAGVTQSPTHLIKTRGQQATLRCSPISGHTSVYWYQQALGLGLQFLLWYDEGEERNRGNFPPRFSGRQFPNYSSELNVNALELEDSALYLCASSLKGGTYEQYFGPGTRLTVT.

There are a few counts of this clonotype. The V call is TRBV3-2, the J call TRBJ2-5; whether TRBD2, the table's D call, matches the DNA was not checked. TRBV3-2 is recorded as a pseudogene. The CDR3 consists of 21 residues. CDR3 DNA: TGTGCCAGCAGCCAAGATTCAGTAGTCGCACTAGCGGGAGGTCCTTGGGAGACCCAGTACTTC. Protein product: CASSQDSVVALAGGPWETQYF.

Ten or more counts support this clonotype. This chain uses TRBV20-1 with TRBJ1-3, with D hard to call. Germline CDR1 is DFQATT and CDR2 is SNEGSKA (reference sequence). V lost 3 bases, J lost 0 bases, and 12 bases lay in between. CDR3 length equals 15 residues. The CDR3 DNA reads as TGCAGTGCTAGCGGCTCGGGTCTCTCTGGAAACACCATATATTTT. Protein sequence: CSASGSGLSGNTIYF.

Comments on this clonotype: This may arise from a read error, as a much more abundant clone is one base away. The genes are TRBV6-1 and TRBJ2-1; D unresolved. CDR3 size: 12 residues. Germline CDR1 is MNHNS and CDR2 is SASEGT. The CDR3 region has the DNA TGTGCCAGCAGTGAAGAATCGCTATGGCGGCTCTTC. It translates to CASSEESLWRLF.

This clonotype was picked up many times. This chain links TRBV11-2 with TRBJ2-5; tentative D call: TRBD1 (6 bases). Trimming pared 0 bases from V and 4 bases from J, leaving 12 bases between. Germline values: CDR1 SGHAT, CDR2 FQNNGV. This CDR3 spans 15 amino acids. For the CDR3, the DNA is TGTGCCAGCAGCTTAGATTCCCACAGGGCAGAGACCCAGTACTTC. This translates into CASSLDSHRAETQYF.

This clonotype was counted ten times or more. The CDR3, as DNA: TGTGCCAGCAGCGTAGATCTAGCGGGGTTCAATGAGCAGTTCTTC. Translating gives CASSVDLAGFNEQFF. The chain has TRBV9 and TRBJ2-1, with 9 bases fitting TRBD2. This CDR3 contains 15 residues. Germline CDR1 and CDR2: SGDLS and YYNGEE. The V and J ends lost 0 bases and 6 bases, in that order; junction bases with no gene match: 4.

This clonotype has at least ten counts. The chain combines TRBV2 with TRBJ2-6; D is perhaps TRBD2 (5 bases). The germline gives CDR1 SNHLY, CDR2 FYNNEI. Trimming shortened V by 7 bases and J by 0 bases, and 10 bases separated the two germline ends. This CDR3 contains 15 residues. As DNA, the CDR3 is TGTGCCAGCACTGGACTGACCTCTGGGGCCAACGTCCTGACTTTC. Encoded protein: CASTGLTSGANVLTF.

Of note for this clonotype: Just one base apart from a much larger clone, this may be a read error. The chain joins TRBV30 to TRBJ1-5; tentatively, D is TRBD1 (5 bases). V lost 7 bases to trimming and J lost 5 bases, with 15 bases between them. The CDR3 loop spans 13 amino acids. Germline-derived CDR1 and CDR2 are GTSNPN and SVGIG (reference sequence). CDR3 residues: CALRGPGDQPQHF. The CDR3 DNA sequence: TGTGCCTTGAGAGGACCGGGGGATCAGCCCCAGCATTTT.

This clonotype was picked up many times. CDR3 nucleotide sequence: TGTGCCACGCGACGGACGAGGACTGAAGCTTTCTTT. Its translation is CATRRTRTEAFF. The gene calls are TRBV11-2 and TRBJ1-1, with D uncertain. Germline V gives CDR1 SGHAT, CDR2 FQNNGV. V lost 10 bases and J 5 bases, leaving 14 bases between the germline ends. The CDR3 has 12 amino acids.

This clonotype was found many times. Here the CDR3 DNA reads TGTGCCAGCACTATAGGGCCCGAGACCCAGTACTTC. Its protein product is CASTIGPETQYF. The chain has TRBV2 and TRBJ2-5, with D hard to call. V was clipped by 7 bases and J by 5 bases, with 11 bases between them. Germline V gene sequence: CDR1 SNHLY, CDR2 FYNNEI. This CDR3 region has 12 residues. Complete variable domain (other parts from reference TRBV2 and TRBJ2-5): EPEVTQTPSHQVTQMGQEVILRCVPISNHLYFYWYRQILGQKVEFLVSFYNNEISEKSEIFDDQFSVERPDGSNFTLKIRSTKLEDSAMYFCASTIGPETQYFGPGTRLLVL.

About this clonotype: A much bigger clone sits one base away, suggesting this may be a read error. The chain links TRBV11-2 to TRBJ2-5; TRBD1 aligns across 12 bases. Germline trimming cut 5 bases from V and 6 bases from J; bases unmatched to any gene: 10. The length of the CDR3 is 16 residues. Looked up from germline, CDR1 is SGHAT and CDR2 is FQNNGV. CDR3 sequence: CASSVRGQGAGKTQYF. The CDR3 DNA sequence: TGTGCCAGCAGCGTACGGGGACAGGGGGCAGGAAAGACCCAGTACTTC.

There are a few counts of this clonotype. The chain's CDR3 is CASSLFRGLRDKDTQYF. CDR3 DNA sequence: TGTGCCAGCAGTTTATTCAGGGGGCTGAGGGATAAAGATACGCAGTATTTT. This chain connects TRBV27 to TRBJ2-3, with 8 positions matching TRBD1. The germline CDR1 and CDR2 sequences are MNHEY and SMNVEV (reference sequence). V lost 1 base to trimming and J lost 5 bases; unmatched junction nucleotides: 11. CDR3 length: 17 residues.

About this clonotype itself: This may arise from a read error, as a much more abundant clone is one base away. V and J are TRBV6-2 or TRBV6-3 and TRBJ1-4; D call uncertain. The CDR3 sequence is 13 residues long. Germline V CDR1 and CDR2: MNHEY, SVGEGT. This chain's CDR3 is CASSEPVLGLILF. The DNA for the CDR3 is TGTGCCAGCAGTGAGCCCGTCCTGGGCCTTATTCTTTTT.

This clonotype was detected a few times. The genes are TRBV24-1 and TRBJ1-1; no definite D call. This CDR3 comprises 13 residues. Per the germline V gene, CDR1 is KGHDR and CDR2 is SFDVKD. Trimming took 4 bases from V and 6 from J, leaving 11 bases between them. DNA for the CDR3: TGTGCCACCAGTGACTCGGTACACCCTGAAGCTTTCTTT. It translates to CATSDSVHPEAFF.

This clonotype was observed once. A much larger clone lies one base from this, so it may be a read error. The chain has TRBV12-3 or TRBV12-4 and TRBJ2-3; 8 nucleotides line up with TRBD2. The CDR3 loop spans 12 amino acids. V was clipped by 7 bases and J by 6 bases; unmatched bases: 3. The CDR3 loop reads CASTCGGDTQYF. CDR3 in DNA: TGTGCCAGCACCTGCGGGGGGGATACGCAGTATTTT.

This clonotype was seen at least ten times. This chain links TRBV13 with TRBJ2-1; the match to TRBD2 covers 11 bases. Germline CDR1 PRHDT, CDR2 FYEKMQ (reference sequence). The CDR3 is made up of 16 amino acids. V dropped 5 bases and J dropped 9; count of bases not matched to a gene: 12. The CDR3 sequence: CASSHHPPGTSGEQFF. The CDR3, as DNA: TGTGCCAGCAGCCACCACCCGCCGGGGACTAGCGGTGAGCAGTTCTTC.

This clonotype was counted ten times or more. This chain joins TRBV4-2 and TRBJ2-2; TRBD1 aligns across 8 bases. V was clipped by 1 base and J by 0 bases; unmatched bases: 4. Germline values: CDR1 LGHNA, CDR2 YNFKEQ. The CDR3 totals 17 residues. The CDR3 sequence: CASSQGPGQANTGELFF. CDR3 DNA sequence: TGTGCCAGCAGCCAAGGGCCGGGACAGGCGAACACCGGGGAGCTGTTTTTT.

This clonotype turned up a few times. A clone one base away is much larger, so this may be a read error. The CDR3 loop is CASSPGGAAYTQYF. DNA of the CDR3: TGTGCCAGCAGCCCAGGGGGGGCCGCGTATACGCAGTATTTT. The chain carries TRBV11-2 and TRBJ2-3; perhaps D is TRBD1 or TRBD2 (7 bases each). V was trimmed by 5 bases and J by 7 bases, leaving 16 bases between them. The CDR3 totals 14 residues. The germline V gene encodes CDR1 SGHAT and CDR2 FQNNGV.

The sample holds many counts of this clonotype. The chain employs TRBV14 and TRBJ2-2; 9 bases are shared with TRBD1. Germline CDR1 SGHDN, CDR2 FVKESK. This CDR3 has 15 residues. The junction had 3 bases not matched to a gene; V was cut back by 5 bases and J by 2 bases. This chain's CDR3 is CASSAQGANTGELFF. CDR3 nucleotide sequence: TGTGCCAGCAGCGCACAGGGGGCAAACACCGGGGAGCTGTTTTTT.